Each of the 29 T cell receptor beta chains below was sequenced from the same sample in a study of beta chain features in type 1 diabetes. Study conclusions and caveats: Among patients with Type 1 diabetes, TCRB CDR3s were moderately but significantly shorter in every one of the four CD4+ subsets.

Expressed TCRB transcripts got sequenced, as all isolated RNA was reverse transcribed. Sequencing used immunoSEQ multiplex PCR; TCRdb keeps in-frame clones, though not all of them. The data hold 200,000 to 300,000 clones, with 11% observed a single time. These receptors lack a known antigen. The sequencing sample was made of naive CD4+ T cells from blood. The receptors shown here come from a man aged 25-40 years with type 1 diabetes.

This clone was counted between two and nine times. The J gene is TRBJ1-5, the V gene TRBV5-1; a weak D match, TRBD1 (6 bases). V was cut by 3 bases and J by 6 bases, with 16 bases left in between. This CDR3 spans 15 amino acids. From germline, CDR1 is SGHRS and CDR2 YFSETQ. CDR3 residues: CASSSGTQGSQPQHF. The CDR3 nucleotides are TGCGCCAGCAGCTCCGGGACACAAGGGAGTCAGCCCCAGCATTTT.

This clone showed up just a few times. The chain links TRBV18 to TRBJ1-1; weak D call: TRBD1 (5 bases). V lost 6 bases and J 5 bases, leaving 10 bases between the germline ends. CDR1 and CDR2 (germline): KGHSH, LQKENI. The CDR3 has 12 residues. The CDR3 DNA is TGTGCCAGCTCGGAGGGGTGGACTGAAGCTTTCTTT. This sequence encodes CASSEGWTEAFF. Looking up the rest from reference TRBV18 and TRBJ1-1 gives the full variable domain: NAGVMQNPRHLVRRRGQEARLRCSPMKGHSHVYWYRQLPEEGLKFMVYLQKENIIDESGMPKERFSAEFPKEGPSILRIQQVVRGDSAAYFCASSEGWTEAFFGQGTRLTVV.

The chain recombines TRBV7-2 with TRBJ2-5; TRBD2 matches 9 bases. Germline trimming cut 5 bases from V and 5 bases from J; bases unmatched to any gene: 12. This CDR3 is built from 16 residues. CDR1 SGHTA and CDR2 FQGNSA come from the germline V gene. CDR3 sequence (DNA): TGTGCCAGCAGCCCCCGGGGACTAGCCCGGGGGGAGACCCAGTACTTC. This codes for CASSPRGLARGETQYF.

This clone was counted only a few times. V gene TRBV7-2 combines with J gene TRBJ2-3; tentatively, D is TRBD2 (5 bases). CDR1 is SGHTA, CDR2 FQGNSA, per germline. V lost 3 bases to trimming and J lost 0 bases, with 16 bases between them. This CDR3 spans 17 amino acids. The DNA for the CDR3 is TGTGCCAGCAGCTTCCGAGGGCAGGCTACTAGCACAGATACGCAGTATTTT. It is translated as CASSFRGQATSTDTQYF.

V usage is TRBV5-4 and J usage is TRBJ1-1, with 7 bases identical to TRBD1. Losses at the gene ends were 4 bases for V and 1 base for J; bases not matched to a gene: 7. The CDR3 consists of 15 residues. Germline V gene lookup returns CDR1 SGHNT and CDR2 YYREEE (reference sequence). The CDR3 coding sequence is TGTGCCAGCAGCCCCGGACAGGCTAAGAACACTGAAGCTTTCTTT. Encoded protein: CASSPGQAKNTEAFF.

This clone has only a few counts. The V call is TRBV2, the J call TRBJ1-5, with 10 bases fitting TRBD1. The V and J ends lost 5 bases and 6 bases, in that order; junction bases with no gene match: 7. Germline assignment: CDR1 SNHLY and CDR2 FYNNEI. This CDR3 spans 15 amino acids. Here the CDR3 DNA reads TGTGCCAGCAGTTTTGACAGGGGGCTCGGTCAGCCCCAGCATTTT. Translation gives CASSFDRGLGQPQHF. Supplemented by reference TRBV2 and TRBJ1-5, the full variable domain reads EPEVTQTPSHQVTQMGQEVILRCVPISNHLYFYWYRQILGQKVEFLVSFYNNEISEKSEIFDDQFSVERPDGSNFTLKIRSTKLEDSAMYFCASSFDRGLGQPQHFGDGTRLSIL.

CDR3: CASSQGWQLAGSNQPQHF. CDR3 nucleotide sequence: TGCGCCAGCAGCCAAGGGTGGCAGTTGGCGGGTAGCAATCAGCCCCAGCATTTT. The J gene is TRBJ1-5, the V gene TRBV4-3; no reliable D call. The germline V gene has CDR1 LGHNA and CDR2 YSLEER. V was clipped by 1 base and J by 0 bases, with 16 bases between them. CDR3 length: 18 residues.

This chain uses TRBV2 with TRBJ2-5; 15 positions agree with TRBD2. Germline lookup yields CDR1 SNHLY and CDR2 FYNNEI. V was pared by 6 bases and J by 2 bases, with 1 base of the junction left unmatched. This CDR3 has 15 amino acids. The CDR3 bases are TGTGCCAGCAGCGGGACTAGCGGGGGGCAAGAGACCCAGTACTTC. Its protein product is CASSGTSGGQETQYF.

The gene calls are TRBV11-2 and TRBJ2-1; a weak D match, TRBD1 (6 bases). Looked up from germline, CDR1 is SGHAT and CDR2 is FQNNGV. This CDR3 region has 14 residues. Trimming stripped 5 bases from V and 8 bases from J, with 16 bases between. CDR3 amino acids: CASSQFHRAYEQFF. CDR3 bases: TGTGCCAGCAGCCAATTCCACAGGGCCTATGAGCAGTTCTTC.

In this sample, this clone turned up a few times. This chain joins TRBV19 and TRBJ1-6; 9 positions agree with TRBD1. V lost 4 bases, J lost 9 bases, and 7 bases stayed unmatched. This CDR3 comprises 15 residues. The germline CDR1 and CDR2 sequences are LNHDA and SQIVND (reference sequence). The CDR3 region has the DNA TGTGCCAGTAGTAGCGGACAGGGGTGGTCTTCACCCCTCCACTTT. Protein: CASSSGQGWSSPLHF.

As for this clone: At one of its ends the junction is not consistent with the germline gene, which may arise from a read error. The CDR3 protein is CASSPGQGVSF. CDR3 sequence (DNA): TGTGCCAGCAGCCCTGGACAGGGAGTCTCCTTT. The chain joins TRBV7-9 to TRBJ1-1, with 8 bases that match TRBD1. This CDR3 spans 11 amino acids. Germline V CDR1 and CDR2: SEHNR, FQNEAQ (reference sequence).

V is TRBV7-9 and J is TRBJ2-7; 10 nucleotides match TRBD1. After removal of 5 bases from V and 1 base from J, the junction contained 5 bases not matched to a gene. The CDR3 covers 15 residues. From germline, CDR1 is SEHNR and CDR2 FQNEAQ (reference sequence). The CDR3 coding sequence is TGTGCCAGCAGCCCCCGGGACAGGGGATCCTACGAGCAGTACTTC. Translating gives CASSPRDRGSYEQYF.

The chain recombines TRBV5-6 with TRBJ2-3; TRBD2 agrees at 8 bases. In germline, CDR1 is SGHDT, CDR2 YYEEEE. Trimming took 0 bases from V and 10 from J; bases not matched to a gene: 10. This CDR3 is built from 15 residues. This CDR3 reads CASSLEQGARGAQYF. In DNA form, the CDR3 reads TGTGCCAGCAGCTTGGAGCAAGGGGCGCGGGGGGCGCAGTATTTT.

This clone was detected only a few times. The V call is TRBV5-4, the J call TRBJ1-2, with a tentative D call TRBD1 (5 bases). The CDR3 is 13 amino acids. The germline CDR1 and CDR2 sequences are SGHNT and YYREEE (reference sequence). Trimming pared 0 bases from V and 5 bases from J, leaving 8 bases between. CDR3 nucleotides: TGTGCCAGCAGCTTGGGACAGAGATATGGCTACACCTTC. This sequence encodes CASSLGQRYGYTF.

The chain employs TRBV18 and TRBJ1-5; 9 bases are shared with TRBD1. The germline V gene has CDR1 KGHSH and CDR2 LQKENI. The CDR3 has 16 amino acids. V shed 2 bases and J 2 bases; nucleotides not matched to a gene: 4. The DNA of the CDR3 is TGTGCCAGCTCACCAAAGGGACAGGGCGGCAATCAGCCCCAGCATTTT. Translated, it gives CASSPKGQGGNQPQHF.

The chain links TRBV30 to TRBJ1-2, with D perhaps matching TRBD1 (6 bases). From germline, CDR1 is GTSNPN and CDR2 SVGIG (reference sequence). The V end was cut by 1 base, the J end by 4 bases, with 16 bases between. This CDR3 is built from 15 residues. The CDR3 bases are TGTGCCTGGAGTGAATCCGACCGCAGGGGCTATGGCTACACCTTC. This codes for CAWSESDRRGYGYTF.

The chain has TRBV19 and TRBJ2-2, with 10 positions matching TRBD1. The CDR3 has 15 amino acids. After removal of 5 bases from V and 4 bases from J, the junction contained 4 bases not matched to a gene. Per the germline V gene, CDR1 is LNHDA and CDR2 is SQIVND (reference sequence). CDR3 DNA sequence: TGTGCCAGTAGTCGCCGGACAGGGGGCACCGGGGAGCTGTTTTTT. Amino acids: CASSRRTGGTGELFF.

This clone was seen more than once but under ten times. The V call is TRBV18, the J call TRBJ2-7; no clear D gene. CDR1 and CDR2 from the germline V gene are KGHSH and LQKENI. The CDR3 covers 15 residues. Trimming left V 2 bases short and J 1 base short, with 12 bases between. CDR3 nucleotide sequence: TGTGCCAGCTCACCAACTGAGGAGAGTTCCTACGAGCAGTACTTC. Translated: CASSPTEESSYEQYF. The variable domain in full, completed from reference TRBV18 and TRBJ2-7, reads NAGVMQNPRHLVRRRGQEARLRCSPMKGHSHVYWYRQLPEEGLKFMVYLQKENIIDESGMPKERFSAEFPKEGPSILRIQQVVRGDSAAYFCASSPTEESSYEQYFGPGTRLTVT.

In this sample, this clone turned up a few times. The chain joins TRBV5-1 to TRBJ2-1; D gene ambiguous. V was shortened by 0 bases and J by 8 bases, with 6 bases between the two germline ends. This CDR3 comprises 12 residues. The V gene's germline CDR1 is SGHRS and CDR2 YFSETQ. DNA for the CDR3: TGCGCCAGCAGCTTGGGGGCCCATGAGCAGTTCTTC. Protein: CASSLGAHEQFF.

The sample holds a few counts of this clone. The chain combines TRBV4-3 with TRBJ1-1; no firm D call. V lost 0 bases to trimming and J lost 3 bases, with 8 bases between them. The CDR3 sequence is 14 residues long. CDR1 LGHNA and CDR2 YSLEER come from the germline V gene. CDR3 loop: CASSQDPGDTEAFF. Here the CDR3 DNA reads TGCGCCAGCAGCCAAGACCCGGGTGACACTGAAGCTTTCTTT.

This clone was seen a few times. The gene calls are TRBV18 and TRBJ2-7, with D perhaps TRBD1 (5 bases). Trimming stripped 3 bases from V and 3 bases from J, with 12 bases between. This CDR3 is built from 14 residues. The germline V gene encodes CDR1 KGHSH and CDR2 LQKENI. The CDR3, as DNA: TGTGCCAGCTCACCCCAAACAGGAAACTACGAGCAGTACTTC. Translation: CASSPQTGNYEQYF.

The V and J genes are TRBV4-2 and TRBJ1-4; tentatively, D is TRBD1 (5 bases). Trimming removed 0 bases at V and 4 bases at J, with 9 bases between. The CDR3 runs 15 residues. Germline V lookup: CDR1 LGHNA, CDR2 YNFKEQ. CDR3 nucleotide sequence: TGTGCCAGCAGCCAAGATGAGACAGATAATGAAAAACTGTTTTTT. Translated: CASSQDETDNEKLFF.

The chain joins TRBV5-4 to TRBJ2-3; D unclear. V lost 4 bases to trimming and J lost 0 bases, with 12 bases between them. There are 15 residues in the CDR3. Germline CDR1 SGHNT, CDR2 YYREEE (reference sequence). DNA for the CDR3: TGTGCCAGCAGCAGTTTGTGGCCCAGCACAGATACGCAGTATTTT. The encoded protein is CASSSLWPSTDTQYF.

The chain has TRBV7-3 and TRBJ1-1; D not certain. Germline lookup yields CDR1 SGHTA and CDR2 FQGTGA. The CDR3 contains 15 residues. Trimming took off 2 bases at V and 5 bases at J, with 15 bases between the two ends. The CDR3: CASSLDARGGTEAFF. In DNA, the CDR3 is TGTGCCAGCAGCTTAGACGCTAGAGGTGGTACTGAAGCTTTCTTT.

The V and J genes are TRBV5-1 and TRBJ1-6, with 8 bases aligning to TRBD1. The V gene end was trimmed by 0 bases and the J gene end by 14 bases; junction bases not matched to a gene: 1. Germline V gives CDR1 SGHRS, CDR2 YFSETQ. This CDR3 contains 12 residues. CDR3 in amino acids: CASSLEGQALHF. CDR3 nucleotide sequence: TGCGCCAGCAGCTTGGAGGGACAGGCCCTCCACTTT.

In its sample, this clone was seen a few times. The chain couples TRBV6-1 to TRBJ1-1, with a possible D match to TRBD1 (5 bases). V was shortened by 4 bases and J by 6 bases, with 15 bases between the two germline ends. CDR1 and CDR2 (germline): MNHNS, SASEGT. The CDR3 is 14 amino acids. CDR3 DNA: TGTGCCAGCAGTGGTACAGGCGGCAGGGCTGAAGCTTTCTTT. Translation: CASSGTGGRAEAFF.

This clone has more than one count but fewer than ten. The chain is built from TRBV28 and TRBJ1-2; 7 nucleotides match TRBD1. The length of the CDR3 is 13 residues. Germline V lookup: CDR1 MDHEN, CDR2 SYDVKM. Trimming took 8 bases from V and 5 from J; bases not matched to a gene: 8. CDR3 in DNA: TGTGCCAGCGCGCGACAGGGAAATTATGGCTACACCTTC. Protein product: CASARQGNYGYTF.

The chain recombines TRBV5-1 with TRBJ2-1; TRBD2 might be the D (5 bases). The CDR3 consists of 13 residues. V shed 3 bases and J shed 6 bases, with 10 bases lying between them. Germline V gives CDR1 SGHRS, CDR2 YFSETQ. The CDR3 DNA follows: TGCGCCAGCAGCTCCCTGGAGGTCAATGAGCAGTTCTTC. Protein: CASSSLEVNEQFF.

In this sample, this clone turned up a few times. Other nucleotide sequences from this sample produce the same CDR3. This chain links TRBV5-1 with TRBJ1-1; 9 bases are a match to TRBD1. CDR1 and CDR2 (germline): SGHRS, YFSETQ. V shed 2 bases and J 1 base; nucleotides not matched to a gene: 0. This CDR3 spans 14 amino acids. The chain's CDR3 is CASSLQGANTEAFF. CDR3 DNA sequence: TGCGCCAGCAGCTTACAGGGGGCGAACACTGAAGCTTTCTTT.